Below are 2 T cell receptor beta chains sequenced from a single sample in a study of control samples from healthy donors and cancer patients. Sequencing was performed with immunoSEQ multiplex PCR; in TCRdb, only in-frame clones are kept and a portion is missing. The sample consists of under 95,000 clones, about 80% of them appearing once. The sample comprised blood. The origin of the receptors is a man between 45 and 60 years old in good health.

J is TRBJ1-1 and V is TRBV28, with TRBD1 matching 10 bases. The CDR3 sequence is 16 residues long. Germline assignment: CDR1 MDHEN and CDR2 SYDVKM. Trimming at V came to 5 bases and at J to 0 bases, leaving 6 bases not matched to a gene. CDR3 protein: CASSPWTGGMNTEAFF. CDR3 bases: TGTGCCAGCAGTCCGTGGACAGGGGGAATGAACACTGAAGCTTTCTTT.

The genes are TRBV3-1 (or the pseudogene TRBV3-2) and TRBJ2-3; TRBD2 agrees at 7 bases. This CDR3 comprises 15 residues. Looked up from germline, CDR1 is LGHDT and CDR2 is YNNKEL (reference sequence). The V segment lost 4 bases and the J segment 2 bases; nucleotides outside the gene matches: 6. For the CDR3, the DNA is TGTGCCAGCAGCCCCCAAGCGGGGAACACAGATACGCAGTATTTT. Its protein product is CASSPQAGNTDTQYF.